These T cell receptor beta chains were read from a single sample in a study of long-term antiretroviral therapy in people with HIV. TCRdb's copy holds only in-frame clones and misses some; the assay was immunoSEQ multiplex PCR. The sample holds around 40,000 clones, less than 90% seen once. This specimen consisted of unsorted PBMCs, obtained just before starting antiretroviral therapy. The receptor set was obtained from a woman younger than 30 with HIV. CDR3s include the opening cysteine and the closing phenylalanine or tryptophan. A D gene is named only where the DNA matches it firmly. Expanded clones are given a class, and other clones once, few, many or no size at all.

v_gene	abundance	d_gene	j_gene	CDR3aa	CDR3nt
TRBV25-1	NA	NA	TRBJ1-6	CASSELNSSYNSPLHF	TGTGCCAGCAGTGAACTGAATAGCTCCTATAATTCACCCCTCCACTTT
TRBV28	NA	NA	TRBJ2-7	CASSYRLTSSYEQYF	TGTGCCAGCAGTTACAGGCTAACTAGCTCCTACGAGCAGTACTTC
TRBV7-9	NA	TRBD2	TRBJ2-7	CASSLLGLAIGEQYF	TGTGCCAGCAGCTTACTGGGACTAGCGATAGGCGAGCAGTACTTC
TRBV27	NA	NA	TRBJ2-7	CASSLGQIYEQYF	TGTGCCAGCAGTTTAGGACAGATCTACGAGCAGTACTTC
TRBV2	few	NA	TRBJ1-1	CASSEDRYRSEAFF	TGTGCCAGCAGTGAAGATCGGTATAGGTCTGAAGCTTTCTTT
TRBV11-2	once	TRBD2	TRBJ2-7	CASSLRLAGSYEQYF	TGTGCCAGCAGCTTAAGACTAGCGGGATCTTACGAGCAGTACTTC
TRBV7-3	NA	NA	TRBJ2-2	CASSRQPGGRLGRTGELFF	TGTGCCAGCAGCCGGCAACCCGGAGGACGCCTTGGGCGGACCGGGGAGCTGTTTTTT
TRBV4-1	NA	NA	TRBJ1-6	CASSHPLQGNSPLHF	TGCGCCAGCAGCCATCCGCTTCAGGGAAACTCACCCCTCCACTTT
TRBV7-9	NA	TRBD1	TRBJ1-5	CASSPGTGVVGNQPQHF	TGTGCCAGCAGCCCCGGGACAGGGGTGGTCGGCAATCAGCCCCAGCATTTT
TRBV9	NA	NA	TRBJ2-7	CASSVGANPYEQYF	TGTGCCAGCAGCGTAGGGGCAAATCCCTACGAGCAGTACTTC
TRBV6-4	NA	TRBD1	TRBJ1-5	CASSADRDGNQPQHF	TGTGCCAGCAGTGCCGACAGGGACGGCAATCAGCCCCAGCATTTT
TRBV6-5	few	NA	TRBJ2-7	CARPPIDEQYF	TGTGCCCGTCCCCCGATAGACGAGCAGTACTTC
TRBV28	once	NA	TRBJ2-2	CASSLDPRGNGELFF	TGTGCCAGCAGTTTAGATCCGCGGGGCAACGGGGAGCTGTTTTTT
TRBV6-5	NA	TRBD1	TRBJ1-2	CASSYGQGAGGYTF	TGTGCCAGCAGTTACGGACAGGGGGCAGGTGGCTACACCTTC
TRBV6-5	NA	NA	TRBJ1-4	CASSYRGKTNEKLFF	TGTGCCAGCAGTTACCGGGGGAAGACTAATGAAAAACTGTTTTTT
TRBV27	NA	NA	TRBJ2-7	CASSLYRVGGDEQYF	TGTGCCAGCAGTTTATACAGGGTAGGTGGGGACGAGCAGTACTTC
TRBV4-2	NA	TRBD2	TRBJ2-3	CASSQERPGGGTDTQYF	TGTGCCAGCAGCCAAGAGAGGCCGGGAGGAGGGACAGATACGCAGTATTTT
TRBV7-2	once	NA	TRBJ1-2	CASSLSPDNYGYTF	TGTGCCAGCAGCTTGAGTCCGGATAACTATGGCTACACCTTC
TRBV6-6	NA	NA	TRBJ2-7	CASSTGPNPSYEQYF	TGTGCCAGCAGTACTGGTCCCAACCCCTCCTACGAGCAGTACTTC
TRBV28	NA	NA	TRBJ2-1	CASSFIVAEWGSYNEQFF	TGTGCCAGCAGTTTTATTGTGGCTGAGTGGGGTTCCTACAATGAGCAGTTCTTC
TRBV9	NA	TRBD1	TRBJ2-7	CASSAAAGTEAYEQYF	TGTGCCAGCAGCGCTGCCGCCGGGACAGAGGCCTACGAGCAGTACTTC
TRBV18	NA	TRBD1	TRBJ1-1	CASSWGTVTEAFF	TGTGCCAGCTCATGGGGGACAGTCACTGAAGCTTTCTTT
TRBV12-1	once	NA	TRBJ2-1	CASSFVTSGTNEQFF	TGTGCCAGCAGCTTTGTTACTAGCGGGACCAATGAGCAGTTCTTC
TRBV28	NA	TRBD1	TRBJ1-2	CASSLPLPGQGVYGYTF	TGTGCCAGCAGTTTACCGCTTCCGGGACAGGGGGTCTATGGCTACACCTTC
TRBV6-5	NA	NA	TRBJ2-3	CASSFEGTTQYF	TGTGCCAGCAGTTTCGAGGGGACTACGCAGTATTTT
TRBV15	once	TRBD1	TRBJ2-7	CATSRSGTGAYEQYF	TGTGCCACCAGCAGGTCCGGGACAGGGGCCTACGAGCAGTACTTC
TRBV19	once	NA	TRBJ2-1	CASSIPRGPFGSEQFF	TGTGCCAGTAGTATACCGCGCGGACCATTCGGCAGTGAGCAGTTCTTC
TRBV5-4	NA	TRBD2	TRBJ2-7	CASSLLWTSGSNEQYF	TGTGCCAGCAGCCTACTCTGGACTAGCGGGAGCAACGAGCAGTACTTC
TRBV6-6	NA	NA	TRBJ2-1	CASSVRDNEQFF	TGTGCCAGCAGTGTCCGGGACAATGAGCAGTTCTTC
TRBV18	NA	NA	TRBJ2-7	CASSPQGSSYEQYF	TGTGCCAGCTCACCCCAGGGTTCCTCCTACGAGCAGTACTTC
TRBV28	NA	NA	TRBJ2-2	CASSIFRRGGSGELFF	TGTGCCAGCAGTATTTTTAGAAGGGGAGGTAGCGGGGAGCTGTTTTTT
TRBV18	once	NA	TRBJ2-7	CASSPFNRGSYEQYF	TGTGCCAGCTCACCATTTAACCGGGGGAGCTACGAGCAGTACTTC
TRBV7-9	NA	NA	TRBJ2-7	CASSLVLRGTAVFYEQYF	TGTGCCAGCAGCTTAGTACTGCGTGGCACAGCCGTTTTCTACGAGCAGTACTTC
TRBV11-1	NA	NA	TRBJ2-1	CASSSKTSIRYNEQFF	TGTGCCAGCAGTTCGAAAACTAGTATTCGATACAATGAGCAGTTCTTC
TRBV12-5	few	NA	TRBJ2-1	CASGLVPEAHEQFF	TGTGCTAGTGGTTTGGTACCTGAGGCCCATGAGCAGTTCTTC
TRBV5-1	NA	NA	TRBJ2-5	CASSLGGGETQYF	TGCGCCAGCAGCTTGGGGGGAGGTGAGACCCAGTACTTC
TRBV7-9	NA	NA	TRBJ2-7	CASSLGVGLNLRSYEQYF	TGTGCCAGCAGCTTAGGAGTCGGGCTTAACCTCCGGTCCTACGAGCAGTACTTC
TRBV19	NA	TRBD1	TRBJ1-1	CASSSTGAANTEAFF	TGTGCCAGTAGTTCTACAGGGGCCGCGAACACTGAAGCTTTCTTT
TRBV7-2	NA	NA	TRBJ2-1	CASSLVPPVYNEQFF	TGTGCCAGCAGCTTAGTACCGCCCGTTTACAATGAGCAGTTCTTC
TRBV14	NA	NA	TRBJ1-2	CASSRTPNYGYTF	TGTGCCAGCAGCCGGACACCAAACTATGGCTACACCTTC
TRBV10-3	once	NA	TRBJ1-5	CAISDGRRDQPQHF	TGTGCCATCAGTGACGGGCGCAGGGATCAGCCCCAGCATTTT
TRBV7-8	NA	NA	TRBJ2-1	CASSLVGYNEQFF	TGTGCCAGCAGCTTAGTGGGGTACAATGAGCAGTTCTTC
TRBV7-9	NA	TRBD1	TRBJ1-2	CASSITGARTYGYTF	TGTGCCAGCAGCATTACAGGGGCCCGTACCTATGGCTACACCTTC
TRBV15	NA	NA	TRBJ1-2	CATSSDDLGGRRGYTF	TGTGCCACCAGCAGCGACGACCTTGGGGGACGGCGTGGCTACACCTTC
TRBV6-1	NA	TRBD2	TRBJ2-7	CASSALPQSPGLAAHGEQYF	TGTGCCAGCAGTGCACTACCACAGAGTCCGGGACTAGCGGCCCACGGCGAGCAGTACTTC
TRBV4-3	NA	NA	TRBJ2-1	CASSQLVGHGGNEQFF	TGCGCCAGCAGCCAACTTGTGGGACATGGAGGCAATGAGCAGTTCTTC
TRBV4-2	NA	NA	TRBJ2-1	CASSQSGSTYNEQFF	TGTGCCAGCAGCCAAAGCGGGTCTACCTACAATGAGCAGTTCTTC
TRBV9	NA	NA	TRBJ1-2	CASSVVSNYGYTF	TGTGCCAGCAGCGTAGTCAGTAACTATGGCTACACCTTC